This T cell receptor (beta chain) was sequenced in a study of cytomegalovirus exposure and HLA in healthy donors. Whole-study context: Around 80 million unique TCRs from HLA-typed donors were held in an early data release. Whole-study findings and limits: As immune exposure information, only CMV serostatus was available. Most TCR sequences showed up rarely, but some public TCRs showed up in many donors.

Everyone who donated was a healthy bone marrow donor. Regarding this clone: What it recognizes is unknown.

From germline, CDR1 is KGHSH and CDR2 LQKENI. CDR3 size: 12 residues. Between the trimmed V and J ends, which lost 3 bases and 6 bases, there was a span of 9 bases. The PCR used 60 Vbeta and 13 Jbeta primers. Libraries were prepared by immunoSEQ multiplex PCR; TCRdb keeps only in-frame clonotypes and omits some of them. The table shows about 220,000 clones, with about three quarters occurring only once. The J gene is TRBJ2-7, the V gene TRBV18; D remains ambiguous. Sequencing was carried out using PBMCs. The sequence was collected from a male donor in good health and CMV-seronegative. CDR3 sequence: CASSPADFEQYF. DNA of the CDR3: TGTGCCAGCTCACCCGCTGACTTCGAGCAGTACTTC.